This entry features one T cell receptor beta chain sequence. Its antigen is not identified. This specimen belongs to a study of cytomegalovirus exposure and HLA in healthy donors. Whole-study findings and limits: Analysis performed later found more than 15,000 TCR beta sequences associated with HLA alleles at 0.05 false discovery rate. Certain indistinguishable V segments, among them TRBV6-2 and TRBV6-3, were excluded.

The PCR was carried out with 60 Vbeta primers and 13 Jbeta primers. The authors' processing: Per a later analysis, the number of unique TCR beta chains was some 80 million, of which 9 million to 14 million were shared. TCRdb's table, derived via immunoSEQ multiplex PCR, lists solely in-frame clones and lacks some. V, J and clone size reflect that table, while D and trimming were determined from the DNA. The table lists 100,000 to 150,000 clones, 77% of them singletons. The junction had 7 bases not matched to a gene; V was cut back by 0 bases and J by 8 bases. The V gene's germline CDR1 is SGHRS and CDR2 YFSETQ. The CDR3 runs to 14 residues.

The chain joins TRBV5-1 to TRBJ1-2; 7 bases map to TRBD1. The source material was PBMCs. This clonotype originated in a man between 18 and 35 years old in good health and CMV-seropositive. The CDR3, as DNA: TGCGCCAGCAGCTTGGGACAGGGAGCAGGAGGCTACACCTTC. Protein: CASSLGQGAGGYTF.